This T cell receptor (beta chain) was sequenced during a study of T cell responses to AZD1222 COVID-19 vaccine. In regard to this clone: What it recognizes is unknown.

Study-wide findings and caveats: An increase in Spike-specific TCR breadth and depth was observed after two AZD1222 doses.

This table comes from immunoSEQ multiplex PCR, and its TCRdb copy is limited to in-frame clones, with some not included. The data show under 70,000 clones, roughly 90% seen once. Looked up from germline, CDR1 is LNHDA and CDR2 is SQIVND (reference sequence). The CDR3 has 14 amino acids. With V trimmed by 7 bases and J by 1 base, 3 bases remained unmatched. This sample comprised peripheral blood, obtained 28 days after the second AZD1222 dose. The chain carries TRBV19 and TRBJ2-5, with 10 bases fitting TRBD2. The receptor was derived from an adult who received the AZD1222 COVID-19 vaccine. The CDR3 is CASKTSGAQETQYF. The CDR3 DNA reads as TGTGCCAGTAAAACTAGCGGGGCCCAAGAGACCCAGTACTTC.